Following are 25 T cell receptor beta chains from one sample sequenced in a study of low-dose radiotherapy and immunotherapy resistance in tumors. Priming of first-strand cDNA relied on TRAV- and TRBV-specific primers (covering alpha and beta chains). With a V-primer adapter and a constant-region primer, TCRs were amplified for roughly 20 PCR cycles. Via MiXCR, TCRdb re-called the reads, giving one row per CDR3 protein. Of 15,000 to 20,000 distinct CDR3 sequences listed, roughly 70% are singletons. These receptors all stem from a human donor with advanced metastatic prostate, ovarian, gallbladder or colorectal cancer (not recorded which). This table probably holds off-target reads from a library built for another chain.

There are a few counts of this clonotype. The chain's CDR3 is CASSLGLGTPYEQYF. CDR3 coding DNA: TGTGCCAGCAGCTTAGGACTGGGCACCCCCTACGAGCAGTACTTC. This chain joins TRBV7-3 and TRBJ2-7; the D gene is possibly TRBD2 (5 bases). The V gene lost 2 bases and the J gene lost 2 bases, with 13 bases spanning the gap. Per the germline V gene, CDR1 is SGHTA and CDR2 is FQGTGA. The CDR3 consists of 15 residues.

The chain is built from TRBV6-2 or TRBV6-3 and TRBJ1-6; 7 nucleotides align to TRBD1. This CDR3 is built from 16 residues. The trim removed 4 bases at V and 10 bases at J, leaving 13 bases unmatched. CDR1 is MNHEY and CDR2 is SVGEGT in the germline V gene. CDR3 sequence (DNA): TGTGCCAGCAGTTCACTCGACAGGGCGTTTGTCTCACCCCTCCACTTT. It is translated as CASSSLDRAFVSPLHF.

The chain combines TRBV4-2 with TRBJ1-6; weak D call: TRBD1 (5 bases). CDR3 length: 15 residues. Germline assignment: CDR1 LGHNA and CDR2 YNFKEQ. The ends were cut back, 0 bases at V and 7 bases at J, with 10 bases in the middle. CDR3 loop: CASSQDRRDNSPLHF. The CDR3 coding sequence is TGTGCCAGCAGCCAAGATCGCAGGGACAATTCACCCCTCCACTTT.

The genes are TRBV30 and TRBJ1-3; D is unclear. V was clipped by 4 bases and J by 3 bases, with 10 bases between them. The CDR3 consists of 13 residues. CDR1 GTSNPN and CDR2 SVGIG come from the germline V gene (reference sequence). CDR3 residues: CAWTANFGNTIYF. The CDR3 DNA is TGTGCCTGGACAGCCAACTTTGGAAACACCATATATTTT.

This chain links TRBV4-3 with TRBJ2-2; D call uncertain. From germline, CDR1 is LGHNA and CDR2 YSLEER. The CDR3 extends over 14 amino acids. V was shortened by 0 bases and J by 7 bases, with 9 bases between the two germline ends. This chain's CDR3 is CASSQDTGYGELFF. The CDR3 nucleotides read TGCGCCAGCAGCCAAGATACGGGTTACGGGGAGCTGTTTTTT.

This sequence joins TRBV6-8 and TRBJ1-1; D is unresolved. Germline CDR1 reads MNHGY; CDR2 reads SAAAGT. V was pared by 2 bases and J by 1 base, with 2 bases between. This CDR3 region has 12 residues. Here the CDR3 DNA reads TGTGCCAGCAGTTACAAGAACACTGAAGCTTTCTTT. Encoded protein: CASSYKNTEAFF.

This clonotype was seen a few times. This chain joins TRBV9 and TRBJ2-5, with 10 nucleotides matching TRBD1. Germline assignment: CDR1 SGDLS and CDR2 YYNGEE. The CDR3 spans 18 residues. The trim removed 3 bases at V and 1 base at J, leaving 12 bases unmatched. CDR3 nucleotides: TGTGCCAGCAGCGAGACAGGGGGCGGACCAGGGGGCCAAGAGACCCAGTACTTC. Encoded protein: CASSETGGGPGGQETQYF.

This clonotype has just a few counts. The chain is built from TRBV5-1 and TRBJ2-7, with TRBD1 as a possible D gene (5 bases). CDR3 length: 13 amino acids. V lost 3 bases to trimming and J lost 7 bases, with 14 bases between them. CDR1 is SGHRS and CDR2 is YFSETQ in the germline V gene. This CDR3 is CASSSRTSLEQYF. The CDR3 DNA reads TGCGCCAGCAGCTCGAGGACAAGCCTGGAGCAGTACTTC.

This clonotype was observed a few times. The V call is TRBV29-1, the J call TRBJ2-3; 15 positions match TRBD2. V trimming: 7 bases; J trimming: 4 bases; junction bases outside the gene matches: 6. This CDR3 is 15 amino acids long. Germline CDR1 is SQVTM and CDR2 is ANQGSEA. CDR3 sequence reads: CSARTSGGASDTQYF. The CDR3 DNA is TGCAGCGCTAGGACTAGCGGGGGGGCGTCAGATACGCAGTATTTT.

The rearrangement links TRBV19 to TRBJ2-3; D gene unclear. Deletions cut 6 bases from V and 1 base from J, with 14 bases between. The CDR3 totals 15 residues. Per germline, CDR1 LNHDA and CDR2 SQIVND (reference sequence). The DNA for the CDR3 is TGTGCCAGTAGCCCCTTTGGGGTTGGCACAGATACGCAGTATTTT. Its protein is CASSPFGVGTDTQYF.

The chain couples TRBV28 to TRBJ2-7; D remains ambiguous. Germline CDR1 is MDHEN and CDR2 is SYDVKM. V was cut by 7 bases and J by 1 base, with 14 bases left in between. This CDR3 is 14 amino acids long. The CDR3 nucleotides read TGTGCCAGCACCGGAACGTGGGTATCCTACGAGCAGTACTTC. It specifies CASTGTWVSYEQYF.

This chain uses TRBV7-4 with TRBJ1-5; TRBD1 is a possible D gene (5 bases). Germline CDR1 reads SGHVT; CDR2 reads SQSDAQ. Trimming shortened V by 5 bases and J by 3 bases, and 20 bases separated the two germline ends. This CDR3 region has 17 residues. CDR3 sequence (DNA): TGTGCCAGCAGCACCCCGGTGTTGGGGCTTGCCAATCAGCCCCAGCATTTT. Protein sequence: CASSTPVLGLANQPQHF.

This chain connects TRBV27 to TRBJ2-3; D is unclear. Trimming cost V 5 bases and J 0 bases, with 15 bases left between them. The CDR3 is made up of 16 amino acids. Germline CDR1 MNHEY, CDR2 SMNVEV (reference sequence). CDR3 DNA sequence: TGTGCCAGCAGTCCCCACTGGGCGGCTAGCACAGATACGCAGTATTTT. It encodes CASSPHWAASTDTQYF.

V usage is TRBV24-1 and J usage is TRBJ2-3, with D possibly matching TRBD2 (6 bases). The V gene lost 11 bases and the J gene lost 0 bases, with 17 bases spanning the gap. The CDR3 runs to 15 residues. CDR1 KGHDR and CDR2 SFDVKD come from the germline V gene. The CDR3 loop reads CAIQSRGTSTDTQYF. The CDR3, as DNA: TGTGCCATTCAAAGCCGCGGGACTAGCACAGATACGCAGTATTTT.

The J gene is TRBJ2-3, the V gene TRBV4-3, with 8 positions matching TRBD2. Germline CDR1 reads LGHNA; CDR2 reads YSLEER. V was pared by 3 bases and J by 6 bases, with 17 bases of the junction left unmatched. The CDR3 is made up of 18 amino acids. The DNA for the CDR3 is TGCGCCAGCAGCCATGGAGGAGCTGGCGGGGGGACCCGCGATACGCAGTATTTT. Its translation: CASSHGGAGGGTRDTQYF.

The rearrangement links TRBV3-1 to TRBJ2-1; the match to TRBD2 covers 11 bases. Unmatched junction bases numbered 6, after V lost 4 bases and J lost 4 bases. This CDR3 is 16 amino acids long. Germline V lookup: CDR1 LGHDT, CDR2 YNNKEL (reference sequence). The CDR3 spells CASSPRLAGSYNEQFF. In DNA, the CDR3 is TGTGCCAGCAGCCCCCGACTAGCGGGATCGTACAATGAGCAGTTCTTC.

V gene TRBV12-3 or TRBV12-4 combines with J gene TRBJ2-1; weak D call: TRBD2 (7 bases). The CDR3 length is 14 residues. With 2 bases removed from V and 7 bases from J, the gap between germline ends came to 12 bases. The CDR3 protein is CASSLIRGGNEQFF. The DNA of the CDR3 is TGTGCCAGCAGTTTAATTAGGGGGGGAAATGAGCAGTTCTTC.

The chain joins TRBV9 to TRBJ1-1; D not certain. The CDR3 covers 14 residues. Per germline, CDR1 SGDLS and CDR2 YYNGEE. Trimming left V 0 bases short and J 0 bases short, with 6 bases between. The CDR3 nucleotides are TGTGCCAGCAGCGTAGGTTTTATGAACACTGAAGCTTTCTTT. Translated, it gives CASSVGFMNTEAFF.

The gene calls are TRBV3-1 and TRBJ2-1, with TRBD2 matching over 10 bases. Germline V gives CDR1 LGHDT, CDR2 YNNKEL (reference sequence). The V segment lost 0 bases and the J segment 6 bases; nucleotides outside the gene matches: 8. This CDR3 spans 17 amino acids. CDR3 DNA sequence: TGTGCCAGCAGCCAAGATCGGGAGCGGGGGGGTTTCAATGAGCAGTTCTTC. Translating it yields CASSQDRERGGFNEQFF.

The CDR3 nucleotides are TGTGCCGACCGCGGGGAACTAGCGGGAGGCGAGCAGTACTTC. It encodes CADRGELAGGEQYF. V usage is TRBV28 and J usage is TRBJ2-7; 12 bases are shared with TRBD2. V lost 11 bases to trimming and J lost 6 bases; unmatched junction nucleotides: 11. Looked up from germline, CDR1 is MDHEN and CDR2 is SYDVKM. This CDR3 is 14 amino acids long.

CDR3 loop: CSANGGLAGRKTGTQYF. The CDR3 DNA reads TGCAGTGCTAATGGAGGGCTAGCGGGACGTAAGACAGGGACCCAGTACTTC. The J gene is TRBJ2-5, the V gene TRBV20-1; 9 positions match TRBD2. Trimming at V came to 4 bases and at J to 7 bases, leaving 19 bases not matched to a gene. The CDR3 sequence is 17 residues long. The germline gives CDR1 DFQATT, CDR2 SNEGSKA (reference sequence).

This sequence joins TRBV6-8 and TRBJ2-2; maybe TRBD2 (6 bases). CDR3 length: 16 residues. V was pared by 2 bases and J by 5 bases, with 15 bases between. Per the germline V gene, CDR1 is MNHGY and CDR2 is SAAAGT. The CDR3 nucleotides read TGTGCCAGCAGTTACGCCGGGACTGGAGATACCGGGGAGCTGTTTTTT. This encodes CASSYAGTGDTGELFF.

The chain couples TRBV7-2 to TRBJ2-1; 12 bases line up with TRBD2. The germline V gene has CDR1 SGHTA and CDR2 FQGNSA. After removal of 5 bases from V and 15 bases from J, the junction contained 11 bases not matched to a gene. The CDR3 length is 14 residues. CDR3 coding DNA: TGTGCCAGCAGCGAACTAGCGGGGGGATTGTTTCTGTTCTTC. Translation: CASSELAGGLFLFF.

The J gene is TRBJ1-1, the V gene TRBV28, with D perhaps matching TRBD1 (6 bases). Germline loops: CDR1 MDHEN, CDR2 SYDVKM. V shed 7 bases and J shed 1 base, with 19 bases lying between them. The CDR3 length is 16 residues. The CDR3 bases are TGTGCCAGCACCGTAAGGGGTGTCAGGGGGAACACTGAAGCTTTCTTT. This codes for CASTVRGVRGNTEAFF.

This rearrangement joins TRBV6-2 or TRBV6-3 to TRBJ2-4, with 12 bases fitting TRBD2. With 3 bases clipped from V and 1 base from J, the junction kept 16 bases outside the gene matches. Germline CDR1 reads MNHEY; CDR2 reads SVGEGT. This CDR3 region has 21 residues. The CDR3 region has the DNA TGTGCCAGCAGTTATGTTTTTTCTAGCGGGGGGGCAGCCCCTGCCAAAAACATTCAGTACTTC. This codes for CASSYVFSSGGAAPAKNIQYF.